The present entry profiles one T cell receptor (beta chain) with its context. The length of the CDR3 is 14 residues. V was pared by 1 base and J by 6 bases, with 12 bases between. Germline V gives CDR1 SGHDN, CDR2 FVKESK. The data were obtained in a study of T cell changes during pregnancy in multiple sclerosis. Measured with immunoSEQ multiplex PCR; TCRdb has only the in-frame clones, and not every one. The data hold tens of thousands of clones, with approximately 94% observed a single time. The sequence derives from a female donor with multiple sclerosis, enrolled in a pregnancy study. The V call is TRBV14, the J call TRBJ1-1; tentative D call: TRBD1 (5 bases). Sequencing used peripheral blood, obtained in the third trimester of pregnancy. In DNA form, the CDR3 reads TGTGCCAGCAGCCAAGGTGCAGGGTCCTCTGAAGCTTTCTTT. This encodes CASSQGAGSSEAFF. Complete variable domain (other parts from reference TRBV14 and TRBJ1-1): EAGVTQFPSHSVIEKGQTVTLRCDPISGHDNLYWYRRVMGKEIKFLLHFVKESKQDESGMPNNRFLAERTGGTYSTLKVQPAELEDSGVYFCASSQGAGSSEAFFGQGTRLTVV.